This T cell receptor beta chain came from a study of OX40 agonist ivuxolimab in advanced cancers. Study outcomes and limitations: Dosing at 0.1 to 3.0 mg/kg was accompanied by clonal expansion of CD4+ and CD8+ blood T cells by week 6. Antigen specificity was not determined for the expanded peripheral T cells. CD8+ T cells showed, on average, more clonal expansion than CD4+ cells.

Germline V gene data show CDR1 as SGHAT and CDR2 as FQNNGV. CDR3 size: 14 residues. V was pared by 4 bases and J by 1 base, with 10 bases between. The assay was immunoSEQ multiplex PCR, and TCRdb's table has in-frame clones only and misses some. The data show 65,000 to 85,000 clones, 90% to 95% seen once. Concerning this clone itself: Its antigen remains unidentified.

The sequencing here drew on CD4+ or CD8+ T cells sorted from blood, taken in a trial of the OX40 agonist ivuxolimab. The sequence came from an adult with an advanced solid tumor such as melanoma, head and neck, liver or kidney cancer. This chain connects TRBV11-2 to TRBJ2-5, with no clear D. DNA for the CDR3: TGTGCCAGCAGCTGGACCCAAAGCCAAGAGACCCAGTACTTC. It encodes CASSWTQSQETQYF.